A single sample is the source of the 25 T cell receptor beta chains below, sequenced in a study of spatial heterogeneity in lung cancer. MiXCR was run by TCRdb on the 5' RACE reads, yielding one entry per CDR3 protein. The sample holds some 13,000 distinct CDR3 sequences, roughly 3.4% seen once. Regarding the study as a whole: Counts of expanded intratumoral alpha and beta TCRs tracked tumor mutation counts.

These receptors lack a known antigen. Stated time point: sample taken at primary tumor resection. The source was lung tumor tissue, collected at surgery. The receptors come from a male donor with early-stage non-small cell lung cancer.

This clonotype was observed a handful of times. J is TRBJ2-5 and V is TRBV20-1, with 7 positions matching TRBD1. Germline-derived CDR1 and CDR2 are DFQATT and SNEGSKA (reference sequence). This CDR3 region has 16 residues. V gave up 1 base and J gave up 4 bases; unmatched junction bases: 12. In DNA, the CDR3 is TGCAGTGCTAGAGGCGGGCGAGGGGGCCCCAGAGAGACCCAGTACTTC. This gives the protein CSARGGRGGPRETQYF.

This clonotype appeared many times. V gene TRBV5-1 combines with J gene TRBJ2-4; D ambiguous. The length of the CDR3 is 13 residues. CDR1 is SGHRS and CDR2 is YFSETQ in the germline V gene. V lost 4 bases, J lost 4 bases, and 9 bases lay in between. The CDR3 nucleotides are TGCGCCAGCAGCCCCAATGGGAAAAACATTCAGTACTTC. Its translation is CASSPNGKNIQYF.

This clonotype has ten or more counts. The rearrangement uses TRBV20-1 and TRBJ1-1; D not certain. The CDR3 has 15 residues. Between the trimmed V and J ends, which lost 0 bases and 3 bases, there was a span of 14 bases. The germline V gene has CDR1 DFQATT and CDR2 SNEGSKA (reference sequence). Written as DNA, the CDR3 is TGCAGTGCTAGAGAGGGCTACCGCTTGGACACTGAAGCTTTCTTT. It is translated as CSAREGYRLDTEAFF.

This clonotype showed up many times. The chain is built from TRBV10-3 and TRBJ1-2; D unresolved. This CDR3 is built from 17 residues. Germline CDR1 reads ENHRY; CDR2 reads SYGVKD. V gave up 0 bases and J gave up 4 bases, with 18 bases separating them. The CDR3 DNA reads TGTGCCATCAGTGAGTCTATGAGCCGGGGTTTGACCTATGGCTACACCTTC. It codes for CAISESMSRGLTYGYTF.

This clonotype appeared many times. The J gene is TRBJ2-1, the V gene TRBV28; D not certain. The V end lost 2 bases, the J end lost 8 bases, and 10 bases lay between the germline ends. Germline V CDR1 and CDR2: MDHEN, SYDVKM. The CDR3 has 13 amino acids. This chain's CDR3 is CASSLLTYDEQFF. The CDR3 bases are TGTGCCAGCAGTTTACTCACCTATGATGAGCAGTTCTTC.

Ten or more counts support this clonotype. This may come from a read error, since a much larger clone is one base off. This chain uses TRBV2 with TRBJ1-2, with D maybe TRBD1 (5 bases). Per germline, CDR1 SNHLY and CDR2 FYNNEI. The CDR3 is made up of 15 amino acids. The CDR3: CASSEGAGLIYGYNF. The CDR3 region has the DNA TGTGCCAGCAGTGAAGGGGCAGGGCTTATCTATGGCTACAACTTC.

This chain connects TRBV4-1 to TRBJ2-2, with 10 bases matching TRBD1. The CDR3 has 15 residues. V shed 3 bases, J shed 4 bases, and the junction held 2 bases outside the gene matches. Germline V gives CDR1 MGHRA, CDR2 YSYEKL. CDR3 region: CASSQWDRGTGELFF. The CDR3 region has the DNA TGCGCCAGCAGCCAGTGGGACAGGGGCACCGGGGAGCTGTTTTTT.

This clonotype was seen many times. Here the CDR3 DNA reads TGTGCCAGCATGGGCGCCAAAAACATTCAGTACTTC. It encodes CASMGAKNIQYF. V usage is TRBV2 and J usage is TRBJ2-4; D is ambiguous. This CDR3 region has 12 residues. V lost 7 bases to trimming and J lost 1 base, with 5 bases between them. In germline, CDR1 is SNHLY, CDR2 FYNNEI. Supplemented by reference TRBV2 and TRBJ2-4, the full variable domain reads EPEVTQTPSHQVTQMGQEVILRCVPISNHLYFYWYRQILGQKVEFLVSFYNNEISEKSEIFDDQFSVERPDGSNFTLKIRSTKLEDSAMYFCASMGAKNIQYFGAGTRLSVL.

Many counts were recorded for this clonotype. The chain has TRBV9 and TRBJ2-7; the D call may be TRBD1 or TRBD2 (5 bases each). Germline V gene lookup returns CDR1 SGDLS and CDR2 YYNGEE. V lost 4 bases to trimming and J lost 3 bases, with 14 bases between them. The CDR3 loop spans 14 amino acids. Written as DNA, the CDR3 is TGTGCCAGCAGCCCCGAGGGGAAAGGCTACGAGCAGTACTTC. Its translation is CASSPEGKGYEQYF.

This clonotype has a count of ten or more. With a much larger clone just one base away, this may be a read error. The chain links TRBV20-1 to TRBJ1-2; maybe TRBD1 (6 bases). This CDR3 comprises 13 residues. CDR1 is DFQATT and CDR2 is SNEGSKA in the germline V gene (reference sequence). The CDR3 sequence: CSAIGQTRYGYNF. In DNA form, the CDR3 reads TGCAGTGCAATTGGACAGACCCGCTATGGCTACAACTTC.

This clonotype was picked up many times. The chain carries TRBV2 and TRBJ2-5; D gene unclear. Germline loops: CDR1 SNHLY, CDR2 FYNNEI. V lost 4 bases and J 4 bases, leaving 4 bases between the germline ends. This CDR3 region has 11 residues. The CDR3 nucleotides are TGTGCCAGCAGTGTTAGAGAGACCCAGTACTTC. Protein product: CASSVRETQYF.

This clonotype counts as medium-sized (0.01 to 0.1%). This chain links TRBV6-1 with TRBJ2-1; D call uncertain. The CDR3 spans 13 residues. Trimming cost V 2 bases and J 11 bases, with 13 bases left between them. Per the germline V gene, CDR1 is MNHNS and CDR2 is SASEGT. CDR3 DNA sequence: TGTGCCAGCAGTGAATCGGACGTAGGCCAGCAGTTCTTC. Protein sequence: CASSESDVGQQFF.

The chain employs TRBV5-1 and TRBJ2-7; D call uncertain. The CDR3 covers 13 residues. V shed 0 bases and J shed 4 bases, with 8 bases lying between them. Per the germline V gene, CDR1 is SGHRS and CDR2 is YFSETQ. Here the CDR3 reads CASSLVSEYEQYF. CDR3 DNA: TGCGCCAGCAGCTTGGTATCCGAGTACGAGCAGTACTTC.

This clonotype has at least ten counts. The chain links TRBV7-8 to TRBJ1-5; 7 bases fit TRBD1. CDR1 is SGHVS, CDR2 FQNEAQ, per germline. The CDR3 consists of 15 residues. The junction had 10 bases not matched to a gene; V was cut back by 4 bases and J by 7 bases. CDR3: CASSSRQGFRQPQHF. The CDR3, as DNA: TGTGCCAGCAGCTCAAGACAGGGATTCAGGCAGCCCCAGCATTTT.

This clonotype was picked up many times. V gene TRBV6-6 combines with J gene TRBJ2-3, with 8 bases matching TRBD2. V was clipped by 7 bases and J by 4 bases; unmatched bases: 4. The V gene's germline CDR1 is MNHNY and CDR2 SVGAGI (reference sequence). This CDR3 is built from 13 residues. CDR3 residues: CASTREVPDTQYF. DNA for the CDR3: TGTGCCAGCACGCGGGAGGTCCCAGATACGCAGTATTTT.

This clonotype has a count of ten or more. The CDR3 DNA reads TGTGCCAGCAGCTTTGGCAGAAACTACAATGAGCAGTTCTTC. Its protein is CASSFGRNYNEQFF. The rearrangement links TRBV11-2 to TRBJ2-1; D is unclear. Germline V CDR1 and CDR2: SGHAT, FQNNGV. Trimming pared 3 bases from V and 3 bases from J, leaving 9 bases between. The CDR3 length is 14 residues.

The table lists this clonotype with many counts. The V and J genes are TRBV5-6 and TRBJ1-5, with D possibly being TRBD1 (5 bases). The ends were cut back, 3 bases at V and 9 bases at J, with 16 bases in the middle. Per germline, CDR1 SGHDT and CDR2 YYEEEE. This CDR3 is built from 14 residues. This CDR3 reads CASSSNGGSGPQHF. Written as DNA, the CDR3 is TGTGCCAGCAGCTCGAACGGGGGATCGGGGCCCCAGCATTTT.

The sample holds a few counts of this clonotype. The V gene is TRBV5-1, the J gene TRBJ2-5, with TRBD1 as a possible D gene (6 bases). V was clipped by 4 bases and J by 5 bases, with 18 bases between them. The germline V gene encodes CDR1 SGHRS and CDR2 YFSETQ. The CDR3 runs to 15 residues. CDR3: CASSEVQGARETQYF. The CDR3 nucleotides are TGCGCCAGCAGCGAGGTACAGGGAGCGAGGGAGACCCAGTACTTC.

This clonotype was seen repeatedly, ten times or more. The genes are TRBV15 and TRBJ2-6; D gene unclear. V was clipped by 1 base and J by 0 bases, with 10 bases between them. This CDR3 has 17 amino acids. Germline CDR1 LNHNV, CDR2 YYDKDF (reference sequence). CDR3 sequence: CATSRARPASGANVLTF. Written as DNA, the CDR3 is TGTGCCACCAGCAGAGCGAGACCGGCCTCTGGGGCCAACGTCCTGACTTTC.

This clonotype has a count of ten or more. The chain combines TRBV6-1 with TRBJ1-5; D unclear. The CDR3 loop spans 16 amino acids. The germline V gene has CDR1 MNHNS and CDR2 SASEGT. V lost 1 base and J lost 7, with 17 bases in between. CDR3: CASSEGRIKYGQPQHF. The CDR3 bases are TGTGCCAGCAGTGAAGGACGAATAAAATATGGGCAGCCCCAGCATTTT.

This clonotype was counted ten times or more. This chain links TRBV20-1 with TRBJ1-3; unclear D gene. CDR3 length: 16 residues. Germline V gene sequence: CDR1 DFQATT, CDR2 SNEGSKA (reference sequence). The V gene lost 3 bases and the J gene lost 0 bases, with 15 bases spanning the gap. CDR3 loop: CSASYLGAFSGNTIYF. The CDR3 DNA reads TGCAGTGCTAGTTATCTGGGAGCTTTCTCTGGAAACACCATATATTTT.

V usage is TRBV12-3 or TRBV12-4 and J usage is TRBJ2-5, with D perhaps matching TRBD2 (6 bases). Trimming cost V 2 bases and J 2 bases, with 15 bases left between them. This CDR3 has 16 amino acids. The DNA of the CDR3 is TGTGCCAGCAGTTTAAGTTTAGGGACTTTTCAAGAGACCCAGTACTTC. Protein product: CASSLSLGTFQETQYF.

This clonotype was seen at least ten times. A much larger clone lies a single base off, so this may be a read error. The chain recombines TRBV6-2 or TRBV6-3 with TRBJ2-2; perhaps TRBD1 as D (5 bases). This CDR3 has 14 amino acids. Germline lookup yields CDR1 MNHEY and CDR2 SVGEGT. This CDR3 reads CASSRDRYTWELFF. The CDR3 region has the DNA TGTGCCAGCAGCCGTGACAGATACACCTGGGAGCTGTTTTTT.

This clonotype is medium-sized within its sample. This chain connects TRBV7-9 to TRBJ1-4, with D possibly matching TRBD1 (6 bases). This CDR3 has 15 residues. Per germline, CDR1 SEHNR and CDR2 FQNEAQ (reference sequence). Trimming shortened V by 1 base and J by 5 bases, and 11 bases separated the two germline ends. CDR3 DNA sequence: TGTGCCAGCAGCTTAGTTCAGCAGGGGAATGAAAAACTGTTTTTT. Encoded protein: CASSLVQQGNEKLFF. The full variable domain, completed using reference TRBV7-9 and TRBJ1-4, is DTGVSQNPRHKITKRGQNVTFRCDPISEHNRLYWYRQTLGQGPEFLTYFQNEAQLEKSRLLSDRFSAERPKGSFSTLEIQRTEQGDSAMYLCASSLVQQGNEKLFFGSGTQLSVL.

In its sample, this clonotype was seen many times. This rearrangement joins TRBV20-1 to TRBJ2-7; TRBD1 is a possible D gene (6 bases). CDR3 length equals 12 residues. Germline V gene lookup returns CDR1 DFQATT and CDR2 SNEGSKA (reference sequence). V gave up 3 bases and J gave up 3 bases, with 9 bases separating them. This CDR3 is CSASGQIYEQYF. DNA of the CDR3: TGCAGTGCTAGTGGACAGATCTACGAGCAGTACTTC.